This T cell receptor beta chain was captured in a study of CD8 T cells in Susac syndrome. FACS was used to enrich TEMRA cells, whereas the CD8+ and CD4+ T cells were obtained by negative isolation. When the RNA was reverse transcribed, random hexamers were used with an input of roughly 0.5 to 1 ug. Coverage of TCR beta CDR3 amplification by immunoSEQ multiplex PCR extended to 54 Vbeta and 13 Jbeta. TCRdb passed the immunoSEQ multiplex PCR reads through MiXCR, listing each CDR3 protein once. The sample carries about 250,000 distinct CDR3 sequences, around 93% recorded once. Germline assignment: CDR1 MNHNY and CDR2 SVGAGI (reference sequence). This CDR3 contains 13 residues. V was trimmed by 6 bases and J by 5 bases, leaving 11 bases between them.

This rearrangement joins TRBV6-6 to TRBJ2-1; D may match TRBD1 or TRBD2 (5 bases each). Sequencing was done on a sample of CD4+ T cells from PBMCs. The TCR was taken from a human donor with multiple sclerosis. CDR3: CASRTGTNNEQFF. For the CDR3, the DNA is TGTGCCAGCAGGACCGGGACGAACAATGAGCAGTTCTTC.